Listed below are T cell receptor beta chains from one sample, sequenced in a study of shared clonotypes between healthy human individuals. Profiled with immunoSEQ multiplex PCR; TCRdb holds only in-frame clones, not every one. The profile covers about 2 million clones, with about 95% appearing a single time and 0.9% to 1.4% taken by the ten largest. Sequenced: naive CD8+ T cells sorted from blood. All receptors derive from a young man in good health. The CDR3 runs from the conserved cysteine through the conserved F or W. Each record gives: clone size, D gene, J gene, V gene, CDR3 DNA, CDR3 protein. The D gene is left open where the match is weak. Rows give clone size only sometimes, using once, few, many, or a class for an expanded clone.

abundance: once; d_gene: TRBD1; j_gene: TRBJ2-3; v_gene: TRBV27; CDR3nt: TGTGCCAGTTCGACAGGGGCCACAGATACGCAGTATTTT; CDR3aa: CASSTGATDTQYF
abundance: -; d_gene: -; j_gene: TRBJ1-1; v_gene: TRBV6-5; CDR3nt: TGTGCCAGCAGGAGGCCCGGGGGGGTGGGCACTGAAGCTTTCTTT; CDR3aa: CASRRPGGVGTEAFF
abundance: -; d_gene: -; j_gene: TRBJ2-1; v_gene: TRBV5-1; CDR3nt: TGCGCCAGCAGCCATACACCCGGTTACAATGAGCAGTTCTTC; CDR3aa: CASSHTPGYNEQFF
abundance: -; d_gene: TRBD1; j_gene: TRBJ2-7; v_gene: TRBV7-8; CDR3nt: TGTGCCAGCAGCCCCCGGGACAGGGTCTACGAGCAGTACTTC; CDR3aa: CASSPRDRVYEQYF
abundance: -; d_gene: TRBD1; j_gene: TRBJ2-7; v_gene: TRBV2; CDR3nt: TGTGCCAGCAGTGGGGACAGCTCCTACGAGCAGTACTTC; CDR3aa: CASSGDSSYEQYF
abundance: -; d_gene: -; j_gene: TRBJ2-1; v_gene: TRBV11-2; CDR3nt: TGTGCCAGCAGCCGACATGGTCCGGGAGCGTACAATGAGCAGTTCTTC; CDR3aa: CASSRHGPGAYNEQFF
abundance: -; d_gene: TRBD1; j_gene: TRBJ1-3; v_gene: TRBV28; CDR3nt: TGTGCCAGCAGTTCAATCCAGGGGGTAGGAAACACCATATATTTT; CDR3aa: CASSSIQGVGNTIYF
abundance: -; d_gene: -; j_gene: TRBJ2-2; v_gene: TRBV28; CDR3nt: TGTGCCAGCAGGAGCACAGGGCCGGCCGGGGAGCTGTTTTTT; CDR3aa: CASRSTGPAGELFF
abundance: -; d_gene: -; j_gene: TRBJ1-6; v_gene: TRBV11-2; CDR3nt: TGTGCCAGCAGCCCGCGGGACCGCCGGAGCTCCTATAATTCACCCCTCCACTTT; CDR3aa: CASSPRDRRSSYNSPLHF
abundance: -; d_gene: TRBD1; j_gene: TRBJ2-7; v_gene: TRBV7-6; CDR3nt: TGTGCCAGCCGCCCGACAGGGTACTACTCCTACGAGCAGTACTTC; CDR3aa: CASRPTGYYSYEQYF
abundance: -; d_gene: -; j_gene: TRBJ1-2; v_gene: TRBV6-1; CDR3nt: TGTGCCAGCTACAAGGGGACGGATAACTATGGCTACACCTTC; CDR3aa: CASYKGTDNYGYTF
abundance: -; d_gene: TRBD2; j_gene: TRBJ2-5; v_gene: TRBV4-3; CDR3nt: TGCGCCAGCAGCCAAGGGAGGACTAGCGGGAGGCAGTACTTC; CDR3aa: CASSQGRTSGRQYF
abundance: -; d_gene: TRBD1; j_gene: TRBJ2-5; v_gene: TRBV28; CDR3nt: TGTGCCAGCAGTTCCTTGACAGGGGGCCAAGAGACCCAGTACTTC; CDR3aa: CASSSLTGGQETQYF
abundance: -; d_gene: -; j_gene: TRBJ2-1; v_gene: TRBV5-6; CDR3nt: TGTGCCAGCAGCTTGCCGACAAACTACAATGAGCAGTTCTTC; CDR3aa: CASSLPTNYNEQFF
abundance: -; d_gene: TRBD1; j_gene: TRBJ2-5; v_gene: TRBV2; CDR3nt: TGTGCCAGCAGTGAAGCAATGGGACAGGCACAAGAGACCCAGTACTTC; CDR3aa: CASSEAMGQAQETQYF
abundance: -; d_gene: -; j_gene: TRBJ2-1; v_gene: TRBV2; CDR3nt: TGTGCCAGCAGTGAGGCTAGCAAAACCTACAATGAGCAGTTCTTC; CDR3aa: CASSEASKTYNEQFF
abundance: once; d_gene: -; j_gene: TRBJ1-1; v_gene: TRBV19; CDR3nt: TGTGCCAGTAGTATGACCCAGAAGAACACTGAAGCTTTCTTT; CDR3aa: CASSMTQKNTEAFF
abundance: -; d_gene: TRBD1; j_gene: TRBJ1-5; v_gene: TRBV5-6; CDR3nt: TGTGCCAGCAGCCCATCGACAGGGGGCAGGTCCCAGCATTTT; CDR3aa: CASSPSTGGRSQHF
abundance: -; d_gene: -; j_gene: TRBJ1-5; v_gene: TRBV5-4; CDR3nt: TGTGCCAGCAGCTTGGACAAACTGCAGCCCCAGCATTTT; CDR3aa: CASSLDKLQPQHF
abundance: once; d_gene: -; j_gene: TRBJ2-2; v_gene: TRBV13; CDR3nt: TGTGCCAGCAGCTCCACGGGCGGTATGACCGGGGAGCTGTTTTTT; CDR3aa: CASSSTGGMTGELFF
abundance: -; d_gene: -; j_gene: TRBJ1-1; v_gene: TRBV5-6; CDR3nt: TGTGCCAGCAGCTTTCCGGTGGGTGACACTGAAGCTTTCTTT; CDR3aa: CASSFPVGDTEAFF
abundance: -; d_gene: -; j_gene: TRBJ1-1; v_gene: TRBV30; CDR3nt: TGTGCCTGGAGTGTACCTCGAGGGGTGAACACTGAAGCTTTCTTT; CDR3aa: CAWSVPRGVNTEAFF